This T cell receptor (beta chain) was retrieved from a study of T-cell reconstitution after alpha-beta-depleted transplantation in children. Notes on the study in general: Surviving recipient T cells and thymic progenitors underlay high day-60 TCRbeta diversity in some patients.

CDR3 length: 15 amino acids. CDR1 and CDR2 from the germline V gene are MDHEN and SYDVKM. The germline V and J ends were trimmed by 3 bases and 7 bases, with 16 bases remaining between them. This clonotype was detected only a few times. Its antigen remains unknown. Preparation of the TCRbeta library used unique molecular identifiers. From the PCR reads, TCRdb called clonotypes with MiXCR, one entry per CDR3 protein. The sample carries approximately 650,000 distinct CDR3 sequences, around 14% recorded once. The gene calls are TRBV28 and TRBJ2-1; weak D call: TRBD2 (5 bases). The sample in question was PBMCs, obtained before TCRalphabeta/CD19-depleted stem cell transplant. The TCR originated in a girl aged 2 to 10 with congenital amegakaryocytic thrombocytopenia, due to receive a stem cell transplant. CDR3 sequence (DNA): TGTGCCAGCAGTTTCGCGGGCTCTGTAGGGAATGAGCAGTTCTTC. Amino acids: CASSFAGSVGNEQFF.